The 16 T cell receptor beta chains below come from one sample, sequenced in a study of early T cells in non-severe SARS-CoV-2 infection. TCRdb re-derived calls from the 5' RACE reads in MiXCR, one entry per CDR3 protein. Of about 39,000 distinct CDR3 sequences listed, less than 6% were seen once; the top ten hold 4% to 4.5%. The input for sequencing was whole blood, taken at baseline. These receptors came from an adult who was a healthcare worker with PCR-confirmed SARS-CoV-2 infection or an uninfected control (not recorded which).

The gene calls are TRBV3-1 and TRBJ1-1; TRBD1 matches 9 bases. CDR1 and CDR2 (germline): LGHDT, YNNKEL (reference sequence). V shed 6 bases, J shed 3 bases, and the junction held 11 bases outside the gene matches. This CDR3 has 16 amino acids. The CDR3 region is CASSYAPGQGYTEAFF. The CDR3 DNA is TGTGCCAGCAGTTATGCCCCGGGACAGGGTTACACTGAAGCTTTCTTT. Drawing the rest from reference TRBV3-1 and TRBJ1-1, the complete variable domain is DTAVSQTPKYLVTQMGNDKSIKCEQNLGHDTMYWYKQDSKKFLKIMFSYNNKELIINETVPNRFSPKSPDKAHLNLHINSLELGDSAVYFCASSYAPGQGYTEAFFGQGTRLTVV.

This clonotype was seen repeatedly, ten times or more. The chain couples TRBV7-2 to TRBJ1-6; D not certain. The V end lost 4 bases, the J end lost 9 bases, and 4 bases lay between the germline ends. CDR3 length equals 11 residues. CDR1 and CDR2 (germline): SGHTA, FQGNSA. The CDR3 DNA reads TGTGCCAGCAGCTCGTCTTCACCCCTCCACTTT. Translated, it gives CASSSSSPLHF. The variable domain in full, completed from reference TRBV7-2 and TRBJ1-6, reads GAGVSQSPSNKVTEKGKDVELRCDPISGHTALYWYRQSLGQGLEFLIYFQGNSAPDKSGLPSDRFSAERTGGSVSTLTIQRTQQEDSAVYLCASSSSSPLHFGNGTRLTVT.

This chain joins TRBV20-1 and TRBJ2-3, with D possibly being TRBD1 (6 bases). CDR1 and CDR2 from the germline V gene are DFQATT and SNEGSKA (reference sequence). Trimming removed 6 bases from V and 1 base from J, with 8 bases in between. The CDR3 is 12 residues long. The CDR3 DNA sequence: TGCAGTGCGTACAGGGGCACAGATACGCAGTATTTT. This sequence encodes CSAYRGTDTQYF.

This clonotype was counted only a few times. The chain has TRBV30 and TRBJ2-5; D tentatively reads TRBD1 or TRBD2 (5 bases each). Germline CDR1 and CDR2: GTSNPN and SVGIG (reference sequence). The CDR3 spans 14 residues. The V gene lost 5 bases and the J gene lost 4 bases, with 17 bases spanning the gap. Here the CDR3 reads CAWAIGTDGETQYF. DNA of the CDR3: TGTGCCTGGGCCATCGGGACGGACGGAGAGACCCAGTACTTC.

This clonotype was picked up many times. The genes are TRBV7-9 and TRBJ2-7; D is unclear. CDR1 is SEHNR and CDR2 is FQNEAQ in the germline V gene (reference sequence). This CDR3 contains 15 residues. V was trimmed by 5 bases and J by 1 base, leaving 15 bases between them. The CDR3 loop is CASSHSLGRSYEQYF. In DNA, the CDR3 is TGTGCCAGCAGCCACTCCTTAGGGCGTTCCTACGAGCAGTACTTC. The variable domain in full, with the rest retrieved from reference TRBV7-9 and TRBJ2-7, is DTGVSQNPRHKITKRGQNVTFRCDPISEHNRLYWYRQTLGQGPEFLTYFQNEAQLEKSRLLSDRFSAERPKGSFSTLEIQRTEQGDSAMYLCASSHSLGRSYEQYFGPGTRLTVT.

This clonotype was observed at least ten times. The V call is TRBV13, the J call TRBJ2-7; TRBD1 might be the D (6 bases). This CDR3 contains 15 residues. Germline values: CDR1 PRHDT, CDR2 FYEKMQ (reference sequence). V was pared by 4 bases and J by 2 bases, with 15 bases between. The CDR3 DNA reads as TGTGCCAGCAGCTACCAAATGAACAGGGCCTACGAGCAGTACTTC. As protein: CASSYQMNRAYEQYF.

The table lists this clonotype with a few counts. This chain links TRBV7-9 with TRBJ2-5; D possibly matches TRBD1 or TRBD2 (5 bases each). The V gene lost 3 bases and the J gene lost 4 bases, with 12 bases spanning the gap. The CDR3 runs to 14 residues. Germline loops: CDR1 SEHNR, CDR2 FQNEAQ (reference sequence). The CDR3 DNA reads as TGTGCCAGCAGCTTCCGGCAGGGACGAGAGACCCAGTACTTC. The encoded protein is CASSFRQGRETQYF.

The table lists this clonotype with many counts. The genes are TRBV7-3 and TRBJ1-1; possible D gene TRBD1, 5 bases. The CDR3 has 14 amino acids. The V end lost 1 base, the J end lost 0 bases, and 6 bases lay between the germline ends. Per germline, CDR1 SGHTA and CDR2 FQGTGA. The DNA for the CDR3 is TGTGCCAGCAGCTTAAACAGGTTGAACACTGAAGCTTTCTTT. Residues: CASSLNRLNTEAFF.

This clonotype was recorded at least ten times. The chain recombines TRBV24-1 with TRBJ2-1; a possible D gene is TRBD2 (6 bases). V was cut by 1 base and J by 8 bases, with 17 bases left in between. CDR3 length: 16 amino acids. The germline V gene encodes CDR1 KGHDR and CDR2 SFDVKD. For the CDR3, the DNA is TGTGCCACCAGTGATTTCGGAGGGATAGGGTCGGATGAGCAGTTCTTC. The encoded protein is CATSDFGGIGSDEQFF.

This clonotype was seen at least ten times. The V and J genes are TRBV20-1 and TRBJ2-5, with 7 bases fitting TRBD1. V was pared by 4 bases and J by 10 bases, with 9 bases of the junction left unmatched. This CDR3 has 12 amino acids. In germline, CDR1 is DFQATT, CDR2 SNEGSKA (reference sequence). CDR3 nucleotide sequence: TGCAGTGCTACGACGACAGGGTATGACCAGTACTTC. It specifies CSATTTGYDQYF.

The rearrangement links TRBV7-2 to TRBJ1-1; D unclear. CDR1 and CDR2 (germline): SGHTA, FQGNSA. The CDR3 contains 15 residues. Trimming left V 1 base short and J 1 base short, with 10 bases between. The CDR3 protein is CASSLEFGRNTEAFF. CDR3 bases: TGTGCCAGCAGCTTAGAGTTTGGCAGGAACACTGAAGCTTTCTTT. Complete variable domain (other parts from reference TRBV7-2 and TRBJ1-1): GAGVSQSPSNKVTEKGKDVELRCDPISGHTALYWYRQSLGQGLEFLIYFQGNSAPDKSGLPSDRFSAERTGGSVSTLTIQRTQQEDSAVYLCASSLEFGRNTEAFFGQGTRLTVV.

This clonotype was seen at least ten times. The chain employs TRBV12-3 or TRBV12-4 and TRBJ2-1; D remains unclear. Trimming took 7 bases from V and 0 from J, leaving 7 bases between them. CDR3 length equals 13 residues. CDR3 bases: TGTGCCAGCACATTGTCCTCCTACAATGAGCAGTTCTTC. Translation gives CASTLSSYNEQFF.

This clonotype was picked up many times. Here the CDR3 reads CASSLTSDSGTDTQYF. The CDR3 coding sequence is TGTGCCAGCAGCTTAACATCGGACAGTGGCACAGATACGCAGTATTTT. The rearrangement uses TRBV7-3 and TRBJ2-3; tentatively, D is TRBD1 (6 bases). The V end lost 0 bases, the J end lost 1 base, and 11 bases lay between the germline ends. The CDR3 consists of 16 residues. Germline V gene sequence: CDR1 SGHTA, CDR2 FQGTGA.

This clonotype was counted ten times or more. J is TRBJ2-3 and V is TRBV6-5, with 11 bases identical to TRBD1. The V gene end was trimmed by 6 bases and the J gene end by 7 bases; junction bases not matched to a gene: 12. Germline V gene lookup returns CDR1 MNHEY and CDR2 SVGAGI. This CDR3 has 16 amino acids. CDR3 coding DNA: TGTGCCAGCAGAGAAACACGGACAGGGGGCAAAAATACGCAGTATTTT. This encodes CASRETRTGGKNTQYF.

The sample holds many counts of this clonotype. The chain joins TRBV29-1 to TRBJ2-2; tentatively, D is TRBD1 or TRBD2 (5 bases each). The CDR3 runs to 13 residues. Deletions cut 6 bases from V and 6 bases from J, with 14 bases between. CDR1 and CDR2 from the germline V gene are SQVTM and ANQGSEA. CDR3 nucleotides: TGCAGCGTATCTCCCCGGGGCGCCGGGGAGCTGTTTTTT. Amino acid sequence: CSVSPRGAGELFF.

This clonotype was seen many times. The rearrangement links TRBV29-1 to TRBJ1-2; no reliable D call. In germline, CDR1 is SQVTM, CDR2 ANQGSEA. This CDR3 region has 13 residues. V lost 5 bases and J lost 6, with 16 bases in between. CDR3 nucleotide sequence: TGCAGCGTTCAGGTTTTCCAGAGGGATGGCTACACCTTC. It yields the protein CSVQVFQRDGYTF. The whole variable domain, remainder taken from reference TRBV29-1 and TRBJ1-2, is SAVISQKPSRDICQRGTSLTIQCQVDSQVTMMFWYRQQPGQSLTLIATANQGSEATYESGFVIDKFPISRPNLTFSTLTVSNMSPEDSSIYLCSVQVFQRDGYTFGSGTRLTVV.